Given below is one T cell receptor beta chain in context. Measured with immunoSEQ multiplex PCR; TCRdb has only the in-frame clones, and not every one. The sample includes 50,000 or so clones, 65% to 85% seen only once; the top ten take roughly 4.4%. CDR3 length: 15 amino acids. Germline assignment: CDR1 SGDLS and CDR2 YYNGEE. With V trimmed by 2 bases and J by 3 bases, 5 bases remained unmatched. These data are taken from a study of OX40 agonist ivuxolimab in advanced cancers. The chain has TRBV9 and TRBJ2-7; 10 bases match TRBD2. The source material was CD4+ or CD8+ T cells sorted from blood, sampled in a trial of the OX40 agonist ivuxolimab. This TCR was sampled from an adult with an advanced solid tumor such as melanoma, head and neck, liver or kidney cancer. The CDR3 DNA is TGTGCCAGCAGCGTCGGACTAGCGGACTACTACGAGCAGTACTTC. This translates into CASSVGLADYYEQYF.